These 17 T cell receptor beta chains were all obtained from the same sample, sequenced in a study of blood T cell repertoires in COVID-19. Clones were read by immunoSEQ multiplex PCR, and TCRdb kept only the in-frame ones, dropping some. The sample shows a few hundred thousand clones, roughly 88% of them seen only once. Specimen: PBMCs or T cells enriched from blood (not recorded which). Source of these receptors: a man between 18 and 35 years old who had recovered from COVID-19.

The chain carries TRBV5-1 and TRBJ1-3; D is uncertain. Germline V lookup: CDR1 SGHRS, CDR2 YFSETQ. The CDR3 totals 15 residues. V dropped 0 bases and J dropped 0 bases, with 7 bases sitting between them. The CDR3 coding sequence is TGCGCCAGCAGCTTGGAGTACGGCTCTGGAAACACCATATATTTT. This encodes CASSLEYGSGNTIYF.

The chain joins TRBV5-1 to TRBJ2-5, with TRBD1 matching over 10 bases. Looked up from germline, CDR1 is SGHRS and CDR2 is YFSETQ. The length of the CDR3 is 14 residues. Trimming cost V 4 bases and J 7 bases; bases outside gene matches: 7. The DNA of the CDR3 is TGCGCCAGCAGCATAGGGACAGGGGAAGGGACCCAGTACTTC. It yields the protein CASSIGTGEGTQYF. The whole variable domain, filled in from reference TRBV5-1 and TRBJ2-5, reads KAGVTQTPRYLIKTRGQQVTLSCSPISGHRSVSWYQQTPGQGLQFLFEYFSETQRNKGNFPGRFSGRQFSNSRSEMNVSTLELGDSALYLCASSIGTGEGTQYFGPGTRLLVL.

This clone was recorded once. The CDR3 coding sequence is TGTGCCAGCAGCCAAGATAGTTCCACCGGGGAGCTGTTTTTT. This sequence encodes CASSQDSSTGELFF. The gene calls are TRBV3-1 (or the pseudogene TRBV3-2) and TRBJ2-2, with unresolved D. The CDR3 totals 14 residues. The V and J ends lost 0 bases and 4 bases respectively, with 6 bases between them. Germline V gives CDR1 LGHDT, CDR2 YNNKEL (reference sequence).

The genes are TRBV14 and TRBJ1-1; TRBD1 might be the D (5 bases). The CDR3 is 14 residues long. V shed 4 bases and J shed 6 bases, with 15 bases lying between them. Germline V lookup: CDR1 SGHDN, CDR2 FVKESK. DNA of the CDR3: TGTGCCAGCAGCCGAACGGGCAGGGTGTCTGAAGCTTTCTTT. It encodes CASSRTGRVSEAFF.

This chain uses TRBV11-2 with TRBJ1-3, with a possible D match to TRBD1 (5 bases). V dropped 5 bases and J dropped 0 bases, with 8 bases sitting between them. Germline values: CDR1 SGHAT, CDR2 FQNNGV. The CDR3 is 14 residues long. CDR3 sequence reads: CASSDGGSGNTIYF. DNA of the CDR3: TGTGCCAGCAGCGACGGGGGCTCTGGAAACACCATATATTTT. Variable domain in full (rest from reference TRBV11-2 and TRBJ1-3): EAGVAQSPRYKIIEKRQSVAFWCNPISGHATLYWYQQILGQGPKLLIQFQNNGVVDDSQLPKDRFSAERLKGVDSTLKIQPAKLEDSAVYLCASSDGGSGNTIYFGEGSWLTVV.

This clone was seen just once. V is TRBV27 and J is TRBJ2-3; 8 bases map to TRBD2. Germline trimming cut 6 bases from V and 5 bases from J; bases unmatched to any gene: 10. Germline values: CDR1 MNHEY, CDR2 SMNVEV (reference sequence). This CDR3 has 15 residues. In DNA form, the CDR3 reads TGTGCCAGCAGACCTAAACTAGCGGCCAGAGATACGCAGTATTTT. Protein sequence: CASRPKLAARDTQYF.

The chain links TRBV19 to TRBJ1-2; 8 bases are a match to TRBD1. This CDR3 has 15 residues. J was trimmed by 4 bases and V by 8 bases; bases with no gene match: 12. CDR1 LNHDA and CDR2 SQIVND come from the germline V gene (reference sequence). This CDR3 reads CASSNRGDAGYGYTF. CDR3 sequence (DNA): TGTGCCAGTTCGAACAGGGGGGATGCAGGCTATGGCTACACCTTC.

The V and J genes are TRBV2 and TRBJ1-2, with 7 bases fitting TRBD1. J gave up 5 bases and V 0 bases, and 9 bases lay outside the gene matches. Germline V gene data show CDR1 as SNHLY and CDR2 as FYNNEI. The CDR3 is 16 amino acids. The CDR3 coding sequence is TGTGCCAGCAGTGAAGCGCTTGGGGACAGAGTATATGGCTACACCTTC. This encodes CASSEALGDRVYGYTF.

The chain couples TRBV5-8 to TRBJ2-1; D uncertain. The CDR3 runs 12 residues. Germline V lookup: CDR1 SGHTS, CDR2 YDEGEE. V lost 3 bases to trimming and J lost 12 bases, with 13 bases between them. CDR3 sequence reads: CASSSAALRQFF. In DNA form, the CDR3 reads TGTGCCAGCAGCTCGGCAGCGTTGCGGCAGTTCTTC.

The rearrangement links TRBV28 to TRBJ1-5; D may be TRBD1 (6 bases). Trimming took off 7 bases at V and 3 bases at J, with 16 bases between the two ends. The CDR3 runs to 15 residues. Germline assignment: CDR1 MDHEN and CDR2 SYDVKM. The CDR3 region is CASNQLGTLNQPQHF. The CDR3 nucleotides are TGTGCCAGCAACCAATTGGGGACACTCAATCAGCCCCAGCATTTT.

This clone has a single count. This rearrangement joins TRBV10-1 to TRBJ2-3; 10 bases are shared with TRBD2. The CDR3 is 15 amino acids. Unmatched junction bases numbered 1, after V lost 0 bases and J lost 4 bases. Germline V gene lookup returns CDR1 WNHNN and CDR2 SYGVQD (reference sequence). The CDR3 loop reads CASSESLAGADTQYF. DNA for the CDR3: TGCGCCAGCAGTGAGTCCCTAGCGGGAGCAGATACGCAGTATTTT.

This chain connects TRBV10-3 to TRBJ2-7; D is possibly TRBD1 (5 bases). V shed 4 bases and J shed 3 bases, with 10 bases lying between them. Germline values: CDR1 ENHRY, CDR2 SYGVKD. The CDR3 is 13 residues long. This CDR3 is CAISGWQGYEQYF. The CDR3 DNA reads TGTGCCATCAGTGGTTGGCAGGGCTACGAGCAGTACTTC.

The rearrangement uses TRBV7-6 and TRBJ1-1; D is possibly TRBD1 (6 bases). CDR3 size: 15 residues. Per germline, CDR1 SGHVS and CDR2 FNYEAQ. The V gene lost 5 bases and the J gene lost 8 bases, with 21 bases spanning the gap. The CDR3 is CASSPEFPRTVEAFF. The CDR3 DNA is TGTGCCAGCAGCCCGGAGTTTCCCCGGACAGTAGAAGCTTTCTTT.

V gene TRBV18 combines with J gene TRBJ1-5; D possibly corresponds to TRBD1 (6 bases). The length of the CDR3 is 14 residues. Germline V gene data show CDR1 as KGHSH and CDR2 as LQKENI. V lost 3 bases and J lost 5, with 11 bases in between. The CDR3 nucleotides are TGTGCCAGCTCACCTGGGGACACCTATCAGCCCCAGCATTTT. It is translated as CASSPGDTYQPQHF.

The CDR3 DNA reads as TGTGCCTGGAGTCAACAGGGTTATGGCTACACCTTC. The encoded protein is CAWSQQGYGYTF. The chain is built from TRBV30 and TRBJ1-2, with D possibly TRBD1 on 6 matching bases. V was pared by 2 bases and J by 5 bases, with 9 bases between. CDR1 GTSNPN and CDR2 SVGIG come from the germline V gene (reference sequence). This CDR3 contains 12 residues.

This chain joins TRBV3-1 (or the pseudogene TRBV3-2) and TRBJ1-6; 8 nucleotides line up with TRBD1. Germline V gene data show CDR1 as LGHDT and CDR2 as YNNKEL (reference sequence). The CDR3 contains 16 residues. V shed 3 bases, J shed 3 bases, and the junction held 4 bases outside the gene matches. Here the CDR3 DNA reads TGTGCCAGCAGCCAGACAGGGGCGAACTATAATTCACCCCTCCACTTT. This gives the protein CASSQTGANYNSPLHF.

V gene TRBV5-1 combines with J gene TRBJ1-4; D perhaps matches TRBD1 (6 bases). The CDR3 is made up of 16 amino acids. CDR1 is SGHRS and CDR2 is YFSETQ in the germline V gene. The V gene lost 4 bases and the J gene lost 5 bases, with 18 bases spanning the gap. In DNA, the CDR3 is TGCGCCAGCAGCCCAAAAGCGGGGGGCGCGAATGAAAAACTGTTTTTT. It is translated as CASSPKAGGANEKLFF.